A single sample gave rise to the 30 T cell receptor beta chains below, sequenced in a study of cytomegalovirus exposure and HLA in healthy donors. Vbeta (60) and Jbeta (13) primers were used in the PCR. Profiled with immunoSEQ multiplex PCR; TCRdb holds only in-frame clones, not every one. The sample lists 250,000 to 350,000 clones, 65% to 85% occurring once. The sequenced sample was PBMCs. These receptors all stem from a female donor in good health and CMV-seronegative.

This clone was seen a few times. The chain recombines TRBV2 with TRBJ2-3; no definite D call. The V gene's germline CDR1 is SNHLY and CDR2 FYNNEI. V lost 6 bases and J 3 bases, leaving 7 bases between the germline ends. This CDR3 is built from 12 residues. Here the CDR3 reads CASRVQTDTQYF. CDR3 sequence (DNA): TGTGCCAGCAGGGTTCAGACAGATACGCAGTATTTT.

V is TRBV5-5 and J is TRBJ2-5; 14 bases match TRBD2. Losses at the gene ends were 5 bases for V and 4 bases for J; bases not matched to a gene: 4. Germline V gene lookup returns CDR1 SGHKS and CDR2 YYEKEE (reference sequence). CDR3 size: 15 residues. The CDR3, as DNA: TGTGCCAGCAGTTCGGGACTAGCGGGAGCAGAGACCCAGTACTTC. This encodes CASSSGLAGAETQYF.

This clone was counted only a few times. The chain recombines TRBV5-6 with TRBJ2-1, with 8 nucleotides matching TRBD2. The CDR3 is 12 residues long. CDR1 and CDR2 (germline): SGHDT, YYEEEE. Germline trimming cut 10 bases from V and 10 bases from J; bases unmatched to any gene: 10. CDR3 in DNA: TGTGCCGCGACCCGGGGGGGGACAGAGCAGTTCTTC. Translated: CAATRGGTEQFF. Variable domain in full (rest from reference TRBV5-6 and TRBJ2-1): DAGVTQSPTHLIKTRGQQVTLRCSPKSGHDTVSWYQQALGQGPQFIFQYYEEEERQRGNFPDRFSGHQFPNYSSELNVNALLLGDSALYLCAATRGGTEQFFGPGTRLTVL.

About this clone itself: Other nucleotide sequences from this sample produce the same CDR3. Here the CDR3 DNA reads TGCAGTGCGGCACTGAACACTGAAGCTTTCTTT. Translated: CSAALNTEAFF. The chain recombines TRBV20-1 with TRBJ1-1, with D unclear. The CDR3 is 11 amino acids. The V end was cut by 6 bases, the J end by 0 bases, with 5 bases between. Germline V gene sequence: CDR1 DFQATT, CDR2 SNEGSKA (reference sequence).

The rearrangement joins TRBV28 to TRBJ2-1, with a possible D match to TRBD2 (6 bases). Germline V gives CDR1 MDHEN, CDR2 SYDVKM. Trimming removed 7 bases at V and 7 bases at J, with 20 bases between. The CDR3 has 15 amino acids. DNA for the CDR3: TGTGCCAGCATTGTGGGAGGACAACCTTCTAATGAGCAGTTCTTC. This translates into CASIVGGQPSNEQFF.

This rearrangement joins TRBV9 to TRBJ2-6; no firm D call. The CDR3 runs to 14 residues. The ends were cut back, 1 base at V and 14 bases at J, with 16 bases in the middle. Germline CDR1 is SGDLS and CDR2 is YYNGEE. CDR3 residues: CASSVRPNFSILTF. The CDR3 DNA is TGTGCCAGCAGCGTACGTCCGAACTTCTCGATCCTGACTTTC.

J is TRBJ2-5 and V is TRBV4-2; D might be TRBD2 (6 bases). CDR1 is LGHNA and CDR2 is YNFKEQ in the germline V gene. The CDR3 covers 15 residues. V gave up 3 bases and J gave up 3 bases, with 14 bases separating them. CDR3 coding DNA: TGTGCCAGCAGCCAGGGGGGATTCGGGGAAGAGACCCAGTACTTC. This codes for CASSQGGFGEETQYF.

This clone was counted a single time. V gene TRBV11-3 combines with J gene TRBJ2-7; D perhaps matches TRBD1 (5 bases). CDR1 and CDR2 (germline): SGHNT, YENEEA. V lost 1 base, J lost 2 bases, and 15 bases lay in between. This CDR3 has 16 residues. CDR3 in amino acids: CASSLAPGLRTYEQYF. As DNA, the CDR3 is TGTGCCAGCAGCTTAGCCCCAGGGCTCCGGACCTACGAGCAGTACTTC.

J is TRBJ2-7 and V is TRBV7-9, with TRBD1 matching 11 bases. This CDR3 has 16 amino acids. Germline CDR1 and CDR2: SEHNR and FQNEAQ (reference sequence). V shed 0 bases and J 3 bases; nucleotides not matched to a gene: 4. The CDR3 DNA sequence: TGTGCCAGCAGCTTAGCCCCGGGACAGGGGGACTACGAGCAGTACTTC. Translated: CASSLAPGQGDYEQYF.

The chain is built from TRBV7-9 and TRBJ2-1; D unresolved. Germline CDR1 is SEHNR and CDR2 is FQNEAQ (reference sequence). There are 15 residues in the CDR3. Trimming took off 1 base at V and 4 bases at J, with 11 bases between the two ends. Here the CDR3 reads CASSLVAIFYNEQFF. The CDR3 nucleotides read TGTGCCAGCAGCTTAGTAGCTATCTTTTACAATGAGCAGTTCTTC.

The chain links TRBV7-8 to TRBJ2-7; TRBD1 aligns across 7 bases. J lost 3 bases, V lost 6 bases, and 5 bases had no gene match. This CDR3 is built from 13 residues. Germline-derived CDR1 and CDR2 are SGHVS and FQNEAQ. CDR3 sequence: CASRSTGDYEQYF. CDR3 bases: TGTGCCAGCAGGTCCACAGGGGACTACGAGCAGTACTTC.

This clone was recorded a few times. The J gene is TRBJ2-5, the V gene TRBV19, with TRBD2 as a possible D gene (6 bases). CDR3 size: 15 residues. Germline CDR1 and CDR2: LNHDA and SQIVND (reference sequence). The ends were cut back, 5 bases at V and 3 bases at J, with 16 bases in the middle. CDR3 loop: CASSDLGGSEETQYF. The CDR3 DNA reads TGTGCCAGTAGTGACCTGGGAGGTTCAGAAGAGACCCAGTACTTC.

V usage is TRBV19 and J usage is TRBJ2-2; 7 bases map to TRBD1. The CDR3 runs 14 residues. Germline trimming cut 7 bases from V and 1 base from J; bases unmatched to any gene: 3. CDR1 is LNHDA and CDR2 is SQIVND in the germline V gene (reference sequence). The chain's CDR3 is CASIRTGNTGELFF. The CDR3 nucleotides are TGTGCCAGTATTAGGACAGGGAACACCGGGGAGCTGTTTTTT.

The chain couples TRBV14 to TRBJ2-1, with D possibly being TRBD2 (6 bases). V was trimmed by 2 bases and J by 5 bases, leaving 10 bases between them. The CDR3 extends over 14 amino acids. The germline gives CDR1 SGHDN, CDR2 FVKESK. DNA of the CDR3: TGTGCCAGCAGCCAATCATGGGGGGACAATGAGCAGTTCTTC. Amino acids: CASSQSWGDNEQFF.

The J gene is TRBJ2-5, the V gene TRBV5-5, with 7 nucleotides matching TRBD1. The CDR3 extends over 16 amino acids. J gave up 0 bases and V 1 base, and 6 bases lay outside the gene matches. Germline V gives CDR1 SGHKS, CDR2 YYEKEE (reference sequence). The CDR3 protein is CASSLRDSIYQETQYF. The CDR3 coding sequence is TGTGCCAGCAGCTTGAGGGACAGCATTTACCAAGAGACCCAGTACTTC.

CDR3 bases: TGTGCCAGCAGCACACGGACAGGGCCTGAAGCTTTCTTT. This sequence encodes CASSTRTGPEAFF. V gene TRBV11-1 combines with J gene TRBJ1-1; 8 positions match TRBD1. Germline V gene data show CDR1 as SGHAT and CDR2 as FQDESV (reference sequence). CDR3 length: 13 amino acids. V gave up 5 bases and J gave up 6 bases; unmatched junction bases: 5.

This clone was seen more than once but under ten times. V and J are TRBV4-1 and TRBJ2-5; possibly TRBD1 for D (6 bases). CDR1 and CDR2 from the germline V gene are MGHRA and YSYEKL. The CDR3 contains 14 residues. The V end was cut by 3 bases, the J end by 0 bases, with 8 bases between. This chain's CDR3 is CASSHRQDQETQYF. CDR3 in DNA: TGCGCCAGCAGCCATCGACAGGACCAAGAGACCCAGTACTTC.

The CDR3 coding sequence is TGTGCCAGCAGCCAACTCCGAGACAGGAGTAATCAGCCCCAGCATTTT. This gives the protein CASSQLRDRSNQPQHF. The V call is TRBV28, the J call TRBJ1-5; D may be TRBD1 (6 bases). The ends were cut back, 6 bases at V and 4 bases at J, with 19 bases in the middle. Germline values: CDR1 MDHEN, CDR2 SYDVKM. The CDR3 spans 16 residues.

The CDR3 DNA follows: TGTGCCAGCAGTTTTCGGACAGGGAACACTGAAGCTTTCTTT. This sequence encodes CASSFRTGNTEAFF. The rearrangement links TRBV27 to TRBJ1-1, with 7 bases aligning to TRBD1. From germline, CDR1 is MNHEY and CDR2 SMNVEV (reference sequence). Germline trimming cut 3 bases from V and 1 base from J; bases unmatched to any gene: 2. There are 14 residues in the CDR3.

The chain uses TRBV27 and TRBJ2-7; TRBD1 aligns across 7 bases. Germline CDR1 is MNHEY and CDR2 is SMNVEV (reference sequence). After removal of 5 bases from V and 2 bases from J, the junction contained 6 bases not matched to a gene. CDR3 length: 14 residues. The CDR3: CASSPLQGTYEQYF. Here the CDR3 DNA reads TGTGCCAGCAGTCCACTACAGGGGACCTACGAGCAGTACTTC.

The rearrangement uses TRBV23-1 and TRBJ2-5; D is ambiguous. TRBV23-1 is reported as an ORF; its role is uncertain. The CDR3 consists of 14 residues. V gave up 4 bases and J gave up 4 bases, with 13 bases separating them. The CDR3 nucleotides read TGCGCCAGCAGTCTGGGTGGGCTCGGAGAGACCCAGTACTTC. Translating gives CASSLGGLGETQYF.

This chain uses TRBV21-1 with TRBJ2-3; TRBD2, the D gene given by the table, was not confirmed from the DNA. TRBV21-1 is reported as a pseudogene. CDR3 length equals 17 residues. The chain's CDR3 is CASSKATLAGRGDTQYF. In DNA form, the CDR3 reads TGTGCCAGCAGCAAAGCGACGCTAGCGGGAAGGGGTGATACGCAGTATTTT.

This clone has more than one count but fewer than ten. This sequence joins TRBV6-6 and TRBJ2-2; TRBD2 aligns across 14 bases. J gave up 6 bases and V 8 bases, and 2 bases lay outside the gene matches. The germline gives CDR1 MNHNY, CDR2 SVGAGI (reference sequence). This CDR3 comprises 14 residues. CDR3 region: CASLGLAGAGELFF. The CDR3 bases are TGTGCCAGCCTGGGACTAGCGGGAGCCGGGGAGCTGTTTTTT.

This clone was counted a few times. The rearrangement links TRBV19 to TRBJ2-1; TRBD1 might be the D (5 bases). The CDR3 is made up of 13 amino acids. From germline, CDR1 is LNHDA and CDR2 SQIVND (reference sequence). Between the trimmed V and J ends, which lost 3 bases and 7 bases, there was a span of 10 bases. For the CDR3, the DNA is TGTGCCAGTAGTATGCCAGGGCGGAATGAGCAGTTCTTC. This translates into CASSMPGRNEQFF.

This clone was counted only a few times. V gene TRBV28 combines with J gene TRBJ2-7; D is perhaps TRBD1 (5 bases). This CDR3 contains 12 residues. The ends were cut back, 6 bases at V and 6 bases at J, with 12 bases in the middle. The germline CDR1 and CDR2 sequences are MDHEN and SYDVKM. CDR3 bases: TGTGCCAGCAGCAGCAGGGTACCCGAGCAGTACTTC. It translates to CASSSRVPEQYF.

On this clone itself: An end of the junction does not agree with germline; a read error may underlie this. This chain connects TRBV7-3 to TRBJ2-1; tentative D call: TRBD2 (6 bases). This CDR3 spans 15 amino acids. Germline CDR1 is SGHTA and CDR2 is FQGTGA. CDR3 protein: CASSLTSSRYNEQFF. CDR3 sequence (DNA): TGTGCCAGCAGCCTAACTAGCAGTCGATACAATGAGCAGTTCTTC.

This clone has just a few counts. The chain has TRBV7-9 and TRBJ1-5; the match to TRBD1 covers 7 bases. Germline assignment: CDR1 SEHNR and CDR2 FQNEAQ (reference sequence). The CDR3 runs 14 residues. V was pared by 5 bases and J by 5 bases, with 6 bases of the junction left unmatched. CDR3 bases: TGTGCCAGCAGCCATACAGGGGCCCATCAGCCCCAGCATTTT. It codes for CASSHTGAHQPQHF.

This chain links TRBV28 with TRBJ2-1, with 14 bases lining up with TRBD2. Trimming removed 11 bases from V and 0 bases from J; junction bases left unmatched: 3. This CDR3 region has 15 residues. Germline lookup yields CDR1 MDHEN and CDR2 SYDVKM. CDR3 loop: CAGGTSGSSYNEQFF. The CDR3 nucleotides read TGTGCCGGGGGGACTAGCGGGAGCTCCTACAATGAGCAGTTCTTC.

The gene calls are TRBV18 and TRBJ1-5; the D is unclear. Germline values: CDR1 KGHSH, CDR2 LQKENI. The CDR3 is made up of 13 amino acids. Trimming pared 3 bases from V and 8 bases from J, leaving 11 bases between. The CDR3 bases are TGTGCCAGCTCACCGCGGCGGAGTGAGCCCCAGCATTTT. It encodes CASSPRRSEPQHF.

Here the CDR3 reads CASSLEPGLAGGLYEQYF. CDR3 coding DNA: TGTGCCAGCAGCTTAGAGCCGGGACTAGCGGGAGGGCTCTACGAGCAGTACTTC. The V call is TRBV7-9, the J call TRBJ2-5; 16 bases are shared with TRBD2. Judging by the DNA end, TRBJ2-7 fits better; the J call may be wrong. CDR3 length equals 18 residues. Germline assignment: CDR1 SEHNR and CDR2 FQNEAQ (reference sequence).